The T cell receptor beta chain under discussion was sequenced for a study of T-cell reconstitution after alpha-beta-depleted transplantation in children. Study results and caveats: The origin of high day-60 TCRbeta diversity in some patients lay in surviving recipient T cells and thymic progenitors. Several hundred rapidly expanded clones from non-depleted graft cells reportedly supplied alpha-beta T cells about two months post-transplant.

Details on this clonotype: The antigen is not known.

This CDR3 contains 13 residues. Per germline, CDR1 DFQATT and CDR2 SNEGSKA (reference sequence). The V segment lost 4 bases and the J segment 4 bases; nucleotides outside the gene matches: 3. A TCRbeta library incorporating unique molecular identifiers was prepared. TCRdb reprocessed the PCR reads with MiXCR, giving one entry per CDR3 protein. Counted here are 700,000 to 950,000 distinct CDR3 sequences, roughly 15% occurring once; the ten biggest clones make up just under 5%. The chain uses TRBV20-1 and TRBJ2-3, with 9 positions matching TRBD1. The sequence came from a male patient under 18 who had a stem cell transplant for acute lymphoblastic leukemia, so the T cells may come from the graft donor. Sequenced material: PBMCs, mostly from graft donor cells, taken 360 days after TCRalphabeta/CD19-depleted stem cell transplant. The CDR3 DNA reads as TGCAGTGCTACCCGGACAGGGGCAGATACGCAGTATTTT. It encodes CSATRTGADTQYF.